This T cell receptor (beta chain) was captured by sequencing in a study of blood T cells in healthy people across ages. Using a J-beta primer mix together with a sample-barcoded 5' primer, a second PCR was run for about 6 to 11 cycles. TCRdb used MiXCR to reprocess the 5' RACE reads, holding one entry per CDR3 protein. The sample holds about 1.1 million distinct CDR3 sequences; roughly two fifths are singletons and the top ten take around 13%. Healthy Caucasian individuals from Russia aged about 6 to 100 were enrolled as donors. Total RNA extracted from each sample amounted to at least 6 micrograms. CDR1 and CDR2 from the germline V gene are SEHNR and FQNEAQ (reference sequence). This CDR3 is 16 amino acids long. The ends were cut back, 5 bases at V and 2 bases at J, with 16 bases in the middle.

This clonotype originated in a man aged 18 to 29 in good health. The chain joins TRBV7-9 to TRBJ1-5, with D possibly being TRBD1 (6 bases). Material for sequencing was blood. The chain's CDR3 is CASSAQGNVGNQPQHF. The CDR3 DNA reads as TGTGCCAGCAGCGCACAGGGTAATGTAGGCAATCAGCCCCAGCATTTT.